Shown below are 6 T cell receptor beta chains from a single sample sequenced in a study of human T cells and chemical hapten exposure. Via MiXCR, TCRdb re-called the RACE reads, giving one row per CDR3 protein. This table has 57,000 or so distinct CDR3 sequences, 10% to 12% appearing once. The time point denotes: pre-sensitization, week 0. Sample treatment: therapeutic diphenylcyclopropenone sensitization with weekly scalp DPC. Here the sequenced sample was whole blood, taken in connection with sensitization to the hapten diphenylcyclopropenone (DPC). The receptors stem from a woman aged 40 to 50 with alopecia areata. Some clones in this sample may be carry-over from other donors' samples.

This clonotype was picked up a small number of times. The genes are TRBV24-1 and TRBJ2-1; D may match TRBD1 or TRBD2 (5 bases each). Germline assignment: CDR1 KGHDR and CDR2 SFDVKD. There are 17 residues in the CDR3. Trimming left V 4 bases short and J 0 bases short, with 15 bases between. As DNA, the CDR3 is TGTGCCACCAGTGACTCCCTGTGGGGGAGCTCCTACAATGAGCAGTTCTTC. It is translated as CATSDSLWGSSYNEQFF.

Ten or more counts support this clonotype. The V and J genes are TRBV10-3 and TRBJ1-1, with 10 positions matching TRBD1. Germline V gene sequence: CDR1 ENHRY, CDR2 SYGVKD. Trimming removed 6 bases from V and 0 bases from J; junction bases left unmatched: 4. The CDR3 spans 15 residues. CDR3 protein: CAIRTDRGLNTEAFF. The CDR3 region has the DNA TGTGCCATCAGGACCGACAGGGGGCTGAACACTGAAGCTTTCTTT.

V and J are TRBV20-1 and TRBJ2-5, with 9 bases matching TRBD2. Trimming removed 3 bases from V and 2 bases from J; junction bases left unmatched: 10. In germline, CDR1 is DFQATT, CDR2 SNEGSKA (reference sequence). The CDR3 has 16 amino acids. The CDR3 region has the DNA TGCAGTGCTAGCCCCCTGAGCGGGGGGCCTCAAGAGACCCAGTACTTC. Amino acid sequence: CSASPLSGGPQETQYF.

The chain has TRBV20-1 and TRBJ2-1, with D possibly TRBD2 on 6 matching bases. V dropped 2 bases and J dropped 8 bases, with 16 bases sitting between them. CDR1 and CDR2 from the germline V gene are DFQATT and SNEGSKA (reference sequence). This CDR3 contains 14 residues. The CDR3 DNA reads as TGCAGTGCTAGAAGCTTGGCGGGGATCCATGAGCAGTTCTTC. Amino acids: CSARSLAGIHEQFF.

This clonotype appeared many times. The J gene is TRBJ2-3, the V gene TRBV21-1; the table names TRBD2, a call not compared with the DNA. TRBV21-1 is noted as a pseudogene. The CDR3 loop spans 19 amino acids. CDR3 bases: TGTGCCAGCAGCAAAGGGGGACTAGCGGGGGCCGATAGCACAGATACGCAGTATTTT. It translates to CASSKGGLAGADSTDTQYF.

This clonotype was recorded at least ten times. V is TRBV6-2 or TRBV6-3 and J is TRBJ1-6; the D gene is possibly TRBD1 (6 bases). Trimming took off 6 bases at V and 10 bases at J, with 19 bases between the two ends. The germline V gene has CDR1 MNHEY and CDR2 SVGEGT. The CDR3 is made up of 15 amino acids. This chain's CDR3 is CASRRGQALPSPLHF. The CDR3 DNA reads TGTGCCAGCAGACGGGGACAAGCGCTTCCCTCACCCCTCCACTTT.